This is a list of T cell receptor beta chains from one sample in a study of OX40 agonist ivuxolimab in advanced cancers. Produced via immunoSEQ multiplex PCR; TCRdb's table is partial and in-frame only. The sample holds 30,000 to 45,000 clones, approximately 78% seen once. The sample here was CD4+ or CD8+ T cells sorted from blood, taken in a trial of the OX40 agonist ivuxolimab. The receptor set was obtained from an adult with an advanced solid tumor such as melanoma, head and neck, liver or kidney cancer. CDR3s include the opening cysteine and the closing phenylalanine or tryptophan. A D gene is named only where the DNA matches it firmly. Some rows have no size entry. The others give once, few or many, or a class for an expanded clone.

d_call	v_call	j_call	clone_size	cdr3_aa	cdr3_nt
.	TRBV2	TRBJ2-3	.	CASSAPGLASTDTQYF	TGTGCCAGCAGTGCTCCCGGGCTAGCCAGCACAGATACGCAGTATTTT
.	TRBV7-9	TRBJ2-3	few	CASSSFLPTSDTQYF	TGTGCCAGCAGCTCCTTCCTACCTACCTCGGATACGCAGTATTTT
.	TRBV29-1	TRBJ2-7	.	CSVSGGTAYEQYF	TGCAGCGTTTCGGGTGGAACCGCCTACGAGCAGTACTTC
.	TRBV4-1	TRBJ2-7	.	CASSQPGPEQYF	TGCGCCAGCAGCCAGCCTGGCCCCGAGCAGTACTTC
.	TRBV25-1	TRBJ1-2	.	CASERDGFYGYTF	TGTGCCAGCGAAAGGGACGGCTTCTATGGCTACACCTTC
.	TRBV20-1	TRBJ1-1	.	CSALHGEAFF	TGCAGTGCCTTACACGGTGAAGCTTTCTTT
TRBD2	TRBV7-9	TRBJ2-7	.	CASSLTGPGGDEQYF	TGTGCCAGCAGCTTAACAGGCCCGGGGGGAGACGAGCAGTACTTC
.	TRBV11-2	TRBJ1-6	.	CASSLDFQGITYNSPLHF	TGTGCCAGCAGCTTAGATTTTCAGGGCATCACCTATAATTCACCCCTCCACTTT
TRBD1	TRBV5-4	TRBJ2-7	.	CASSLGPDRDLGEQYF	TGTGCCAGCAGCTTGGGGCCGGACAGGGATCTCGGCGAGCAGTACTTC
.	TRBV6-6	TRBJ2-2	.	CASSYSIFTGELFF	TGTGCCAGCAGTTACTCGATTTTCACCGGGGAGCTGTTTTTT
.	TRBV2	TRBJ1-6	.	CASILISGSSYNSPLHF	TGTGCCAGCATCCTAATCTCGGGGAGCTCCTATAATTCACCCCTCCACTTT
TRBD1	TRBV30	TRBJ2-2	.	CAWMGQGYGGPYYLGELFF	TGTGCCTGGATGGGACAGGGTTATGGTGGGCCCTACTATCTAGGGGAGCTGTTTTTT
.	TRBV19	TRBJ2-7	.	CASRNLGAYEQYF	TGTGCCAGTCGGAACTTGGGGGCCTACGAGCAGTACTTC
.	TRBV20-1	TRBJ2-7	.	CSYSRTYEQYF	TGCAGTTATAGCAGGACCTACGAGCAGTACTTC
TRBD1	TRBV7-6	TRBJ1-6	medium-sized	CASGDFHGTGSSPLHF	TGTGCCAGCGGAGATTTCCACGGGACAGGGAGTTCACCCCTCCACTTT
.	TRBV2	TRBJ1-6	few	CASSERESLHF	TGTGCCAGCAGTGAAAGGGAATCCCTCCACTTT
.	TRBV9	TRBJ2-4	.	CASSVDIRDIQYF	TGTGCCAGCAGCGTAGACATTCGGGACATTCAGTACTTC
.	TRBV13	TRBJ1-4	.	CASSRGASNEKLFF	TGTGCCAGCAGCAGGGGAGCTTCTAATGAAAAACTGTTTTTT
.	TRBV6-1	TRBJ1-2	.	CASSEDWVLGYGYTF	TGTGCCAGCAGTGAAGATTGGGTATTAGGCTATGGCTACACCTTC
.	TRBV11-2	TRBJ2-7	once	CASSPRDLSYEQYF	TGTGCCAGCAGCCCCCGGGACCTCTCCTACGAGCAGTACTTC
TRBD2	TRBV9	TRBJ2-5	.	CASSVLAGGQVYQETQYF	TGTGCCAGCAGCGTTCTAGCGGGGGGGCAGGTTTACCAAGAGACCCAGTACTTC
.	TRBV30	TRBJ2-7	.	CAWSVLPRGEQYF	TGTGCCTGGAGTGTCCTTCCCAGAGGCGAGCAGTACTTC
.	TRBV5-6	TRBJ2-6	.	CASSFRTGSGANVLTF	TGTGCCAGCAGCTTCCGTACAGGGTCTGGGGCCAACGTCCTGACTTTC
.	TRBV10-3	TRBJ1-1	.	CAISDTDTLRGAFF	TGTGCCATCAGTGATACCGACACTTTGAGGGGAGCTTTCTTT
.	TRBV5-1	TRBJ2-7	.	CASSLSGSSYEQYF	TGCGCCAGCAGCTTGAGTGGTAGCAGCTACGAGCAGTACTTC
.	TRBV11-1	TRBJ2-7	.	CASSLGAVYEQYF	TGTGCCAGCAGCTTAGGGGCGGTGTACGAGCAGTACTTC